This T cell receptor beta chain is from a study of breast tumors, draining lymph nodes, adjacent tissues. The sample holds many counts of this clonotype. CDR1 and CDR2 from the germline V gene are SNHLY and FYNNEI. Trimming took off 7 bases at V and 3 bases at J, with 16 bases between the two ends. This CDR3 is built from 15 residues. Each CDR3 protein is one row after TCRdb ran MiXCR on the multiplex PCR reads. Of roughly 100,000 distinct CDR3 sequences listed, less than 40% are singletons. The lymph nodes were axillary draining lymph nodes from breast cancer patients. Sequenced input: axillary lymph node tissue. This TCR was sampled from a female donor with breast cancer. Some clones in this sample may be carry-over from other donors' samples. V and J are TRBV2 and TRBJ1-5, with D possibly matching TRBD1 (5 bases). CDR3 protein: CASIGAGDFNQPQHF. CDR3 sequence (DNA): TGTGCCAGCATCGGAGCCGGGGACTTCAATCAGCCCCAGCATTTT.